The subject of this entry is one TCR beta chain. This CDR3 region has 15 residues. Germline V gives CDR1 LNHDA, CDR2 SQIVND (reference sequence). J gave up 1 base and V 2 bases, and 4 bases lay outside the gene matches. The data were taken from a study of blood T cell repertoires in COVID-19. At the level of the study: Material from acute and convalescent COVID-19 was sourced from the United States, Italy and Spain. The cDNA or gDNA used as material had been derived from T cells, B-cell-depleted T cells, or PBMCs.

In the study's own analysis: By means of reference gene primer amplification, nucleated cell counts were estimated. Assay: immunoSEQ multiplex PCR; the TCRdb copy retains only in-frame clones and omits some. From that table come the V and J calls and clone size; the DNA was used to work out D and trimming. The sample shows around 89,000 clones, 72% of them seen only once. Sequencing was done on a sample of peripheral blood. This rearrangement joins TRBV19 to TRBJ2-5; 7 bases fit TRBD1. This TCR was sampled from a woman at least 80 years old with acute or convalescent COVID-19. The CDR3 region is CASSILTGSQETQYF. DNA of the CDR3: TGTGCCAGTAGTATACTGACAGGGTCCCAAGAGACCCAGTACTTC.